The clone carrying this TCR beta chain was detected once. Its matching antigen is unknown. Germline assignment: CDR1 SGHNT and CDR2 YENEEA. This CDR3 contains 13 residues. V gave up 3 bases and J gave up 1 base, with 1 base separating them. Resections took place in Japan or China from the mid-2010s to the late 2010s. Histologic diagnosis was independently verified by two lung pathologists. This table comes from immunoSEQ multiplex PCR, and its TCRdb copy is limited to in-frame clones, with some not included. The sample lists fewer than 50,000 clones; less than 80% were seen once. This entry belongs to a study of immune evolution from preneoplasia to lung adenocarcinoma. Findings and caveats of the study: Clonality was highest in normal lung, lower in later-stage lesions apparently. Top clone share appeared to fall from AAH through AIS, MIA, adenocarcinoma.

The rearrangement uses TRBV11-3 and TRBJ2-6; D remains unclear. The source material was FFPE invasive lung adenocarcinoma tissue. The sequence was obtained from a person in their 60s with lung adenocarcinoma. The CDR3 nucleotides read TGTGCCAGCAGCTTGTCTGGGGCCAACGTCCTGACTTTC. Encoded protein: CASSLSGANVLTF. The whole variable domain, remainder taken from reference TRBV11-3 and TRBJ2-6, is EAGVVQSPRYKIIEKKQPVAFWCNPISGHNTLYWYLQNLGQGPELLIRYENEEAVDDSQLPKDRFSAERLKGVDSTLKIQPAELGDSAVYLCASSLSGANVLTFGAGSRLTVL.